This TCR beta chain was recorded in a study of OX40 agonist ivuxolimab in advanced cancers. Study summary: Dose-escalation patients had hepatocellular carcinoma, melanoma, renal cell or head and neck cancer. Findings of the study overall: Researchers did not determine the expanded peripheral T cells' antigen specificity. On average, CD8+ T cells had more expanded clones than CD4+.

Libraries were prepared by immunoSEQ multiplex PCR; TCRdb keeps only in-frame clonotypes and omits some of them. Found here are tens of thousands of clones, approximately 90% of them singletons; the top ten hold approximately 45%. Germline-derived CDR1 and CDR2 are MDHEN and SYDVKM. The CDR3 loop spans 15 amino acids. Trimming cost V 6 bases and J 0 bases; bases outside gene matches: 3. As concerns this clone: As yet, its antigen is unknown.

Sampling times: baseline, cycle 4 day 1, cycle 7 day 1. This specimen was CD4+ or CD8+ T cells sorted from blood, taken in a trial of the OX40 agonist ivuxolimab. The sequence was collected from an adult with an advanced solid tumor such as melanoma, head and neck, liver or kidney cancer. This sequence joins TRBV28 and TRBJ2-7; 12 nucleotides match TRBD2. The CDR3 DNA reads TGTGCCAGCAGCTTGACTAGCGGGGGCTCCTACGAGCAGTACTTC. It encodes CASSLTSGGSYEQYF.